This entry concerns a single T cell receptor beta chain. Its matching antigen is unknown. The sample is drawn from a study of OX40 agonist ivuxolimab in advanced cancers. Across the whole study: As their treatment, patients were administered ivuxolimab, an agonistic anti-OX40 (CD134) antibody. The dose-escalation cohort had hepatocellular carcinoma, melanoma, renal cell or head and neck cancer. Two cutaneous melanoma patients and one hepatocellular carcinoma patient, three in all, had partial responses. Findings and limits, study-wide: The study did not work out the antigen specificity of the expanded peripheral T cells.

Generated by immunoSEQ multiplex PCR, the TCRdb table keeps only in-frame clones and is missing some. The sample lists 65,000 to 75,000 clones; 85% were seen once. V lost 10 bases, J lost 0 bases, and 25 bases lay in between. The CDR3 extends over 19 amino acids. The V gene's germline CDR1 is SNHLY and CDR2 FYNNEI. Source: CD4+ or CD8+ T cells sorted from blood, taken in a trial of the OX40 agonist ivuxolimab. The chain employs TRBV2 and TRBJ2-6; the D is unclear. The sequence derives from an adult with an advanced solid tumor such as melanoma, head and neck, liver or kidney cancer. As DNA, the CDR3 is TGTGCCACCTACCCCGGATGGCAACATACAACCTCTGGGGCCAACGTCCTGACTTTC. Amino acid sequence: CATYPGWQHTTSGANVLTF.